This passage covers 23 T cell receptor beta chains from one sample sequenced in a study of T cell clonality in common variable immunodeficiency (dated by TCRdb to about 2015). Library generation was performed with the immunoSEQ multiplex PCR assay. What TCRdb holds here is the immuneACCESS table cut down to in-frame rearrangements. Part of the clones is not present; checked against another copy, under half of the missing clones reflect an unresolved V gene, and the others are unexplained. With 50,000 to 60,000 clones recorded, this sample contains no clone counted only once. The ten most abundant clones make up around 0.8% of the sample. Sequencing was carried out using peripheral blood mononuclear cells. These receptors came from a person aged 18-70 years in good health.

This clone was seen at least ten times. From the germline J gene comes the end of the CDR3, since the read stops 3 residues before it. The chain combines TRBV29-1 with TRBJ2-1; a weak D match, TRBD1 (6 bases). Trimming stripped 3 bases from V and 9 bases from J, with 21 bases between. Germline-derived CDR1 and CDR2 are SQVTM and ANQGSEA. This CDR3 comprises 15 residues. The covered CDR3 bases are TGCAGCGTTGACCGAACGGGACACCCGCCAGGTGAG. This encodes CSVDRTGHPPGE. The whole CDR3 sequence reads CSVDRTGHPPGEQFF.

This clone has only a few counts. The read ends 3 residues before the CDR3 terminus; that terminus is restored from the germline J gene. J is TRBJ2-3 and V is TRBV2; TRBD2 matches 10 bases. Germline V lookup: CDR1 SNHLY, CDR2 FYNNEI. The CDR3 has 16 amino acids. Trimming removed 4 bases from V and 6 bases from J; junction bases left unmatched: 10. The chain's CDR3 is CASSGTLAGVGDTQYF. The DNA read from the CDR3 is TGTGCCAGCAGTGGCACCCTAGCGGGAGTAGGTGATACG. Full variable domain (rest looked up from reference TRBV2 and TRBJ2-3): EPEVTQTPSHQVTQMGQEVILRCVPISNHLYFYWYRQILGQKVEFLVSFYNNEISEKSEIFDDQFSVERPDGSNFTLKIRSTKLEDSAMYFCASSGTLAGVGDTQYFGPGTRLTVL.

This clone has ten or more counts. CDR3 protein: CASSPRPAGLGSGANVLTF. The CDR3 DNA, read in part, is TGTGCCAGTAGTCCCCGCCCGGCAGGGCTAGGCTCTGGGGCCAACGTC. The V gene is TRBV19, the J gene TRBJ2-6, with D tentatively TRBD1 (5 bases). Read sequence stops 3 residues before the CDR3 end, and the germline J gene provides the missing end. V was clipped by 5 bases and J by 0 bases, with 20 bases between them. The CDR3 consists of 19 residues. Germline lookup yields CDR1 LNHDA and CDR2 SQIVND (reference sequence).

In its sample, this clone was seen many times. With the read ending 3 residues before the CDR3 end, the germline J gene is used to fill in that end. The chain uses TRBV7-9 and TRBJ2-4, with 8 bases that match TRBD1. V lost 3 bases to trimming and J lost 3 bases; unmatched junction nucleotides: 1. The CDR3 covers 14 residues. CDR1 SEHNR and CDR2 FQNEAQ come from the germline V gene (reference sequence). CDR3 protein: CASSFRGHKNIQYF. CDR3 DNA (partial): TGTGCCAGCAGCTTCAGGGGGCACAAAAACATT.

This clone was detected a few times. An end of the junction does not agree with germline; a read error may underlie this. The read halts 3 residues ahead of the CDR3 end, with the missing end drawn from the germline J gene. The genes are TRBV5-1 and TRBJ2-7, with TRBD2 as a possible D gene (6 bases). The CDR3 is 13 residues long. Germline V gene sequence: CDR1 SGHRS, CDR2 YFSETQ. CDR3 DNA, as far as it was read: TGCGTCAGCAGCACCGGGACTGGCTACGAG. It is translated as CVSSTGTGYE. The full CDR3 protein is CVSSTGTGYEQYF.

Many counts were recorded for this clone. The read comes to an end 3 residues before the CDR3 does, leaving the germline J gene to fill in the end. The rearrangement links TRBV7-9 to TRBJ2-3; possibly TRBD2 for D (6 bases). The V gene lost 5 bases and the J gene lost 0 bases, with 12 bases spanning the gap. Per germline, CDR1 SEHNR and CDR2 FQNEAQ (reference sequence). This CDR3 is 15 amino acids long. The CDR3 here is CASSAPGLSTDTQYF. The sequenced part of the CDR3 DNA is TGTGCCAGCAGCGCGCCGGGACTTAGCACAGATACG.

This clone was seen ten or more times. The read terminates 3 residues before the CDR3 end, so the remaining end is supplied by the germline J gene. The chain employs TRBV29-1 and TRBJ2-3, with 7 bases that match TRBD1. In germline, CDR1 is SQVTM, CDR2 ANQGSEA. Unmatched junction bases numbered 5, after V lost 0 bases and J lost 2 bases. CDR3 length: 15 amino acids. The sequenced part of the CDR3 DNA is TGCAGCGTTGAAGATGTGGACAGGACCACAGATACG. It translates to CSVEDVDRTTDT. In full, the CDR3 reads CSVEDVDRTTDTQYF.

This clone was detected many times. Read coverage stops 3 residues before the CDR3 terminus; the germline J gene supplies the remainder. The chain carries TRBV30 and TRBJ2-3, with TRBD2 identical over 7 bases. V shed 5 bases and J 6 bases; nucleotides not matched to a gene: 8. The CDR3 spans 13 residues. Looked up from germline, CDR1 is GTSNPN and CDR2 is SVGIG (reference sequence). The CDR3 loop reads CAWGGSVADTQYF. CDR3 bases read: TGTGCCTGGGGCGGGAGCGTAGCGGATACG.

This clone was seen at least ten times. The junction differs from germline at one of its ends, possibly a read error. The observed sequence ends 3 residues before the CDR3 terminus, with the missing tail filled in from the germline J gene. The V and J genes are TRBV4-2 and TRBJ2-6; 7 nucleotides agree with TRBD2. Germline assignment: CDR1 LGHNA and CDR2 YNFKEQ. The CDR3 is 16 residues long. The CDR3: CASSQDRGAGANVLTF. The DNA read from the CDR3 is TGCGCCAGCAGCCAAGATCGGGGGGCTGGGGCCAACGTC.

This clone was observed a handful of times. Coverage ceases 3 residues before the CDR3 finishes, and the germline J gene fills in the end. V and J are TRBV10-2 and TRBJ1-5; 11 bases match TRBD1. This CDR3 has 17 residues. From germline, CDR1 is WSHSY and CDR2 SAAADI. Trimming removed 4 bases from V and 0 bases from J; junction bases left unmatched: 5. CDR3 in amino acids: CASSVRDRGYSNQPQHF. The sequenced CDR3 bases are TGCGCCAGCAGTGTTAGGGACAGGGGGTATAGCAATCAGCCC.

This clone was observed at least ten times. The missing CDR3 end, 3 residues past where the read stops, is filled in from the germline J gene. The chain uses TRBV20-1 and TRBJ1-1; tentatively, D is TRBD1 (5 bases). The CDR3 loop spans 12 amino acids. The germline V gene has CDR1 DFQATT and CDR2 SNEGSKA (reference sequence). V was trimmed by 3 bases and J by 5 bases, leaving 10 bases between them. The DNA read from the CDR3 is TGCAGTGCTAGTTCAGGGTTGACTGAA. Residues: CSASSGLTE. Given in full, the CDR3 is CSASSGLTEAFF.

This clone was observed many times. Here the CDR3 reads CASSRQESSYNSPLHF. The sequenced part of the CDR3 DNA is TGTGCCAGCTCACGCCAGGAGAGCTCCTATAATTCACCC. V is TRBV18 and J is TRBJ1-6; D ambiguous. The read ends 3 residues early relative to the CDR3; the germline J gene fills the gap. This CDR3 region has 16 residues. Per the germline V gene, CDR1 is KGHSH and CDR2 is LQKENI. Deletions cut 4 bases from V and 0 bases from J, with 10 bases between.

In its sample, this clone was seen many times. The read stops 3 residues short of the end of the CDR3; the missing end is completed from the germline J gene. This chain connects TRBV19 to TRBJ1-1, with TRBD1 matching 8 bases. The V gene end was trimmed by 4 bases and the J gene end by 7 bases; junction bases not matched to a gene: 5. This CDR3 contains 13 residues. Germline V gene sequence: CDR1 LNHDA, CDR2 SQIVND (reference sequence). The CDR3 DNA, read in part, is TGTGCCAGTAGTACGCGGACAGGGTTTGAA. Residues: CASSTRTGFE. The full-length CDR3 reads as CASSTRTGFEAFF.

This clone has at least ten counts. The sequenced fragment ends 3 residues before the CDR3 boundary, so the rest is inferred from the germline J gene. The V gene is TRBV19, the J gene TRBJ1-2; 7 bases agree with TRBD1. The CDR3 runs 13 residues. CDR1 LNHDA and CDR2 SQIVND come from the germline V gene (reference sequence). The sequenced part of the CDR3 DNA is TGTGCCAGTAGGCGACCCGGGACAGAGGGC. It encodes CASRRPGTEG. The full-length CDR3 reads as CASRRPGTEGYTF.

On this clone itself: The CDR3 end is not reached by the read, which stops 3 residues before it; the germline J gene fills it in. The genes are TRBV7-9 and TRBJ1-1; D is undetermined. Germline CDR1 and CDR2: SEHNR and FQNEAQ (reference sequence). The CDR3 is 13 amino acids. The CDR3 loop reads CASSTTSGEKAFF. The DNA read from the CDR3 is TGTGCCAGCAGCACTACGTCCGGGGAAAAA.

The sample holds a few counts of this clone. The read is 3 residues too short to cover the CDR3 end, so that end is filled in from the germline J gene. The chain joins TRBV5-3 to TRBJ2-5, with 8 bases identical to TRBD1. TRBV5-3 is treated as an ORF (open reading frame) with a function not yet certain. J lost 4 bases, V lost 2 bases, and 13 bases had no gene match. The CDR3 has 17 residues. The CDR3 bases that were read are TGTGCCAGAAGCTTTGGACAGGGTGTAGGTGTTGGAGAGACC. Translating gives CARSFGQGVGVGET. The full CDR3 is CARSFGQGVGVGETQYF.

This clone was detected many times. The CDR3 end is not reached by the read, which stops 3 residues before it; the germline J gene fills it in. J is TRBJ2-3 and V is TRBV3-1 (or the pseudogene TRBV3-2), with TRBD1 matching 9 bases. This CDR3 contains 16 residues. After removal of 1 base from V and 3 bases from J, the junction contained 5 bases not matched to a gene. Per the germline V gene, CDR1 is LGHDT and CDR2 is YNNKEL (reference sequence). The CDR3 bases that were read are TGTGCCAGCAGCCAAGTACCGGGACAGGGAACAGATACG. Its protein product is CASSQVPGQGTDT. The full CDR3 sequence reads CASSQVPGQGTDTQYF.

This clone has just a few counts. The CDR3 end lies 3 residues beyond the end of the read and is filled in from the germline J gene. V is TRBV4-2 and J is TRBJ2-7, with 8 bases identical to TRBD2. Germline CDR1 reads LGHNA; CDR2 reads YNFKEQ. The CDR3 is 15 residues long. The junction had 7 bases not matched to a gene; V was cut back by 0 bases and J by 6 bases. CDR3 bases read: TGTGCCAGCAGCCAAGAGGGTAGCGGGATACTCGAG. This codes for CASSQEGSGILE. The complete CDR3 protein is CASSQEGSGILEQYF.

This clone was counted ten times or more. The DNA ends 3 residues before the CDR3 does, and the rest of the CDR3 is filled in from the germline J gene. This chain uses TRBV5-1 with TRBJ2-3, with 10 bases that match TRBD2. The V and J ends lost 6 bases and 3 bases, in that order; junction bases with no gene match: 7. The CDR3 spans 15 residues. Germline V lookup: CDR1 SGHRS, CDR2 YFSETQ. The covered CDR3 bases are TGCGCCAGCACCGTAACTAGCGGGGCAACAGATACG. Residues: CASTVTSGATDT. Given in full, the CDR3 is CASTVTSGATDTQYF.

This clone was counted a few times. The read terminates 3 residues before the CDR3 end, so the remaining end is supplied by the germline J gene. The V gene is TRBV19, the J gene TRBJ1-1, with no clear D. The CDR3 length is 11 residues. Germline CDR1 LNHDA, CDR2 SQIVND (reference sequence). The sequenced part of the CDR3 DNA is TGTGCCAGTAGTAATTTCAGAGAG. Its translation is CASSNFRE. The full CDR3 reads CASSNFREAFF.

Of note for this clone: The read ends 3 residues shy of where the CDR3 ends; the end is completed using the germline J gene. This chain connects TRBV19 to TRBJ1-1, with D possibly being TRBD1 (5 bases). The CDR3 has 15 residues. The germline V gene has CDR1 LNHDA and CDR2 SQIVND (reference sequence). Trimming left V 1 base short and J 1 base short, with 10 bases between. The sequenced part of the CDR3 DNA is TGTGCCAGTAGTATAGCCCACAGGACGAACACTGAA. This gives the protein CASSIAHRTNTE. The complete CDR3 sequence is CASSIAHRTNTEAFF.

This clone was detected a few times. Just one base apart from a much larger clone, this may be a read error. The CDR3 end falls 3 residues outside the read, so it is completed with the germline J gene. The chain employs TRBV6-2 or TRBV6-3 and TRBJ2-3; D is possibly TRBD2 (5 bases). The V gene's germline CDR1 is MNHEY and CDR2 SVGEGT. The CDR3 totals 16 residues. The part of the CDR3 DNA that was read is TGTGCCAGCAGTTACCGGGGAGCGTACGGTAGTCAGCCG. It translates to CASSYRGAYGSQP. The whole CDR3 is CASSYRGAYGSQPQYF.

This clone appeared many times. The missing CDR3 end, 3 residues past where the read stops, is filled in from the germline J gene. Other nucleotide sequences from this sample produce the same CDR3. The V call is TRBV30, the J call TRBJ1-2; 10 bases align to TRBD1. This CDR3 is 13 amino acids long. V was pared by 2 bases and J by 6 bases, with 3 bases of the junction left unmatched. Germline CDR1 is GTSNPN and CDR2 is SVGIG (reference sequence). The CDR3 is CAWSRGTGDGYTF. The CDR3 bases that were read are TGTGCCTGGAGTCGGGGGACAGGGGATGGC.